This is a list of T cell receptor beta chains from one sample in a study of T-cell memory formation after mild COVID-19. TCRdb independently ran MiXCR on the 5' RACE reads; one entry per CDR3 protein. The table records approximately 250,000 distinct CDR3 sequences, 16% of them present only once. Input material: PBMCs or a T cell subset sorted from them (not recorded which). The source is a man aged 18 to 35 who had mild COVID-19 (a few samples of this study predate the infection). Cell type and time point are not known. Each CDR3 is given with its conserved first and last residue. The order of the fields is clone size, J gene, D gene, V gene, CDR3 DNA, CDR3 protein. The D gene is left open where the match is weak. Clone size is shown for a subset of rows, as once, few, many or a class of expanded clone.

size: few; J: TRBJ2-2; D: .; V: TRBV4-2; DNA: TGTGCCAGCAGCCACGGTGGGCCCGGGGAGCTGTTTTTT; CDR3: CASSHGGPGELFF
size: few; J: TRBJ1-2; D: TRBD1; V: TRBV7-9; DNA: TGTGCCAGCAGCGGGGCAGGGGGAATGAGTGGCTACACCTTC; CDR3: CASSGAGGMSGYTF
size: many; J: TRBJ2-1; D: TRBD1; V: TRBV5-1; DNA: TGCGCCAGCTCCCCCGAGGGATCCCCGGGACAGGTGAACAATGAGCAGTTCTTC; CDR3: CASSPEGSPGQVNNEQFF
size: .; J: TRBJ2-1; D: .; V: TRBV4-2; DNA: TGTGCCAGCAGCCCTCAGGGAACGTTCTCCTACAATGAGCAGTTCTTC; CDR3: CASSPQGTFSYNEQFF
size: few; J: TRBJ2-2; D: .; V: TRBV6-6; DNA: TGTGCCAGCAGTTACCGGTCCCGACGGAACACCGGGGAGCTGTTTTTT; CDR3: CASSYRSRRNTGELFF
size: .; J: TRBJ2-7; D: TRBD1; V: TRBV12-3/TRBV12-4; DNA: TGTGCCAGCAGTGACCCTGGGACAGGGACCTACGAGCAGTACTTC; CDR3: CASSDPGTGTYEQYF
size: .; J: TRBJ2-7; D: .; V: TRBV9; DNA: TGTGCCAGCAGCGACGGAGGGGGGCAGCCCTACGAGCAGTACTTC; CDR3: CASSDGGGQPYEQYF
size: .; J: TRBJ1-2; D: .; V: TRBV7-8; DNA: TGTGCCAGCAGCTTAACCGGGACGATAAATAAATATGGCTACACCTTC; CDR3: CASSLTGTINKYGYTF
size: few; J: TRBJ1-4; D: .; V: TRBV5-1; DNA: TGCGCCAGCAGCTTGCTCAGCTTGAATGAAAAACTGTTTTTT; CDR3: CASSLLSLNEKLFF
size: many; J: TRBJ2-1; D: .; V: TRBV5-6; DNA: TGTGCCAGCAGCTTGGTCCGGGGGAACAGCTATGAGCAGTTCTTC; CDR3: CASSLVRGNSYEQFF
size: .; J: TRBJ1-2; D: TRBD1; V: TRBV4-1; DNA: TGCGCCAGCAGCCCTGGACAGGGGGACTATGGCTACACCTTC; CDR3: CASSPGQGDYGYTF
size: .; J: TRBJ1-5; D: .; V: TRBV4-3; DNA: TGCGCCAGAAGCTTACAGGGTGATCAGCCCCAGCATTTT; CDR3: CARSLQGDQPQHF
size: .; J: TRBJ2-3; D: .; V: TRBV27; DNA: TGTGCCAGCAGTGGTGCAGGGGAGATCACAGATACGCAGTATTTT; CDR3: CASSGAGEITDTQYF
size: few; J: TRBJ2-4; D: .; V: TRBV7-2; DNA: TGTGCCAGCAGCTTTTGGGGGACCAAAAACATTCAGTACTTC; CDR3: CASSFWGTKNIQYF
size: many; J: TRBJ1-1; D: .; V: TRBV4-1; DNA: TGCGCCAGCAGCAAGAGACAGGAGTATGAAGCTTTCTTT; CDR3: CASSKRQEYEAFF